This T cell receptor beta chain was captured in a study of blood T cell repertoires in COVID-19. The wider study: The United States, Italy and Spain provided the acute and convalescent COVID-19 samples. T cells, B-cell-depleted T cells, or PBMCs supplied cDNA or gDNA.

Ages ranged from about 18 to 100 years, with residence in approximately 23 US areas. For recovered donors of Cohort 3, there were two negative PCRs, clearance, or symptom resolution. With 1 base clipped from V and 5 bases from J, the junction kept 12 bases outside the gene matches. The V gene's germline CDR1 is LGHDT and CDR2 YNNKEL (reference sequence). The CDR3 spans 17 residues. Method: immunoSEQ multiplex PCR; TCRdb's copy keeps in-frame clones and lacks some. The sample shows 150,000 to 200,000 clones, around 80% of them seen only once. Sequenced material: PBMCs or T cells enriched from blood (not recorded which). The clonotype comes from a man between 45 and 60 years old who had recovered from COVID-19. The V gene is TRBV3-1 (or the pseudogene TRBV3-2), the J gene TRBJ2-5; 8 nucleotides match TRBD2. The CDR3 protein is CASSQASTGGPRETQYF. In nucleotides, the CDR3 is TGTGCCAGCAGCCAAGCAAGCACGGGAGGGCCCCGGGAGACCCAGTACTTC.